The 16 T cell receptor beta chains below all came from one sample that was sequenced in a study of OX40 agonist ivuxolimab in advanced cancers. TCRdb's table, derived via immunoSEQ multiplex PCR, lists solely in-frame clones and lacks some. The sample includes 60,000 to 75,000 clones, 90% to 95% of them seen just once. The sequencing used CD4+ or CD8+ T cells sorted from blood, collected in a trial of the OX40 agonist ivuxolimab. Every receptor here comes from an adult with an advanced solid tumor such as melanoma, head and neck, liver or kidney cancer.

CDR3 protein: CASSLGTGNTGELFF. The DNA for the CDR3 is TGTGCCAGCAGCTTGGGGACAGGGAACACCGGGGAGCTGTTTTTT. The chain is built from TRBV5-4 and TRBJ2-2; 7 bases align to TRBD1. The CDR3 is 15 amino acids. Looked up from germline, CDR1 is SGHNT and CDR2 is YYREEE (reference sequence). Germline trimming cut 0 bases from V and 1 base from J; bases unmatched to any gene: 0.

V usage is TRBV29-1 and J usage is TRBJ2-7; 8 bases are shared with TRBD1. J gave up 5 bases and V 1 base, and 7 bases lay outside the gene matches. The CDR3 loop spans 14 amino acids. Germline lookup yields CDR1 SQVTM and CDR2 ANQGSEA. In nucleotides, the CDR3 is TGCAGCGTTGAAGGTGACAGGGGAGTCAACGAGCAGTACTTC. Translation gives CSVEGDRGVNEQYF.

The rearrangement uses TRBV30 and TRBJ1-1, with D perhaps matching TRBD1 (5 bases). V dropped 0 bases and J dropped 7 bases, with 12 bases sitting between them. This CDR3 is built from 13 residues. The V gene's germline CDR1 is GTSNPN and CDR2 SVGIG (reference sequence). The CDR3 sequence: CAWSVWGFGEAFF. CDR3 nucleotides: TGTGCCTGGAGTGTATGGGGGTTTGGTGAAGCTTTCTTT.

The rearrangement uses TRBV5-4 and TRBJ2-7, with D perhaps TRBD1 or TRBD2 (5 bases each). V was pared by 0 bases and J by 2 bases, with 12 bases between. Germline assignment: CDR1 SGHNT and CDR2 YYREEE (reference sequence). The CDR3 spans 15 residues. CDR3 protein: CASSLGWDETYEQYF. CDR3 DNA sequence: TGTGCCAGCAGCTTGGGTTGGGACGAAACCTACGAGCAGTACTTC. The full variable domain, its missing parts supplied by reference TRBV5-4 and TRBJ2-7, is ETGVTQSPTHLIKTRGQQVTLRCSSQSGHNTVSWYQQALGQGPQFIFQYYREEENGRGNFPPRFSGLQFPNYSSELNVNALELDDSALYLCASSLGWDETYEQYFGPGTRLTVT.

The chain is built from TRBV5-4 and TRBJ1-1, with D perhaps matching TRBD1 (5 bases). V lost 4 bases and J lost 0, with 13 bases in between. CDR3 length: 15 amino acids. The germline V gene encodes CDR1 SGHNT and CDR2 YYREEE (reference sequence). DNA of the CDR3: TGTGCCAGCAGCCGAACGGGACTGATGAACACTGAAGCTTTCTTT. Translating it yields CASSRTGLMNTEAFF.

The CDR3 here is CASSLPGGNTGELFF. Written as DNA, the CDR3 is TGTGCCAGCAGCTTACCGGGAGGAAACACCGGGGAGCTGTTTTTT. The chain combines TRBV7-9 with TRBJ2-2; TRBD2 aligns across 7 bases. Germline values: CDR1 SEHNR, CDR2 FQNEAQ (reference sequence). This CDR3 is built from 15 residues. V lost 2 bases to trimming and J lost 2 bases; unmatched junction nucleotides: 2.

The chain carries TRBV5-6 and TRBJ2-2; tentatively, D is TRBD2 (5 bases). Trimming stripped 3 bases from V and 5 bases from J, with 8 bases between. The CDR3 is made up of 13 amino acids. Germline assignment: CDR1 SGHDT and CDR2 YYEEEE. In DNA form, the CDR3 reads TGTGCCAGCAGCTCCGAGCGGACCGGGGAGCTGTTTTTT. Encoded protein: CASSSERTGELFF.

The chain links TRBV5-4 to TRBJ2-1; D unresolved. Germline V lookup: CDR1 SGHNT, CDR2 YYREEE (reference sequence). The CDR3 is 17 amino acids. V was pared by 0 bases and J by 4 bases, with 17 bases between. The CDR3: CASSLGASSYGYNEQFF. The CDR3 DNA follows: TGTGCCAGCAGCTTGGGAGCCAGCTCCTACGGGTACAATGAGCAGTTCTTC.

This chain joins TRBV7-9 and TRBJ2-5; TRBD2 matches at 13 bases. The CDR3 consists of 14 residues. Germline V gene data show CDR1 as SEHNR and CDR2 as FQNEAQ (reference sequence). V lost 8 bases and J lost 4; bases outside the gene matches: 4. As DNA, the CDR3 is TGTGCCAGCCGGGGACTAGCGGGATTAGAGACCCAGTACTTC. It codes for CASRGLAGLETQYF.

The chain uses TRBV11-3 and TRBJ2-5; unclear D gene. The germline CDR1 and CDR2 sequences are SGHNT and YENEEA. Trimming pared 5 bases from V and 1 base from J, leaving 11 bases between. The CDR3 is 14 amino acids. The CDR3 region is CASSMDELQETQYF. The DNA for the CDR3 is TGTGCCAGCAGCATGGACGAGCTCCAAGAGACCCAGTACTTC.

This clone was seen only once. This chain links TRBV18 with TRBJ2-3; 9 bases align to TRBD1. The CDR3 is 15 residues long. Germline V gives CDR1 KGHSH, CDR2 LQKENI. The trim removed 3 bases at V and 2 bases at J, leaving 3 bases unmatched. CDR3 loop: CASSPDRGYTDTQYF. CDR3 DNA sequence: TGTGCCAGCTCACCGGACAGGGGATACACAGATACGCAGTATTTT.

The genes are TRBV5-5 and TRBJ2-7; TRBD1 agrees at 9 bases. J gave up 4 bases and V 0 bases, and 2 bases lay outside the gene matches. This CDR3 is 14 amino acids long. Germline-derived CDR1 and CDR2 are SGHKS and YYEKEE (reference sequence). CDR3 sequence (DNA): TGTGCCAGCAGCTTGGTGGGACAGGGATACGAGCAGTACTTC. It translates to CASSLVGQGYEQYF.

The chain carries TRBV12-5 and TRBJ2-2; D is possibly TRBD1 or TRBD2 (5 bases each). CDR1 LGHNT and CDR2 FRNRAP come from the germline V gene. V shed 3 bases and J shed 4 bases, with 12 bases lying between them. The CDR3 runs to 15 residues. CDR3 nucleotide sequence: TGTGCTAGTGGTTTTTCAGGGACCGCCACCGGGGAGCTGTTTTTT. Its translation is CASGFSGTATGELFF.

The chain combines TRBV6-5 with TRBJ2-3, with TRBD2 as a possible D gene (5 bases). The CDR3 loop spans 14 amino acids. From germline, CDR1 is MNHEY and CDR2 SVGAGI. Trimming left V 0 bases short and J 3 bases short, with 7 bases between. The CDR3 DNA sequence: TGTGCCAGCAGTTACTCATGGGAGACAGATACGCAGTATTTT. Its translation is CASSYSWETDTQYF.

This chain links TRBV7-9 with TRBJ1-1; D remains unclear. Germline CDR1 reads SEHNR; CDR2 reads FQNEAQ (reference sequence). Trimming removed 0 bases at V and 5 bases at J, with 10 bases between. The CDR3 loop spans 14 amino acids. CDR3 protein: CASSLAFELTEAFF. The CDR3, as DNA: TGTGCCAGCAGCTTAGCATTTGAGTTGACTGAAGCTTTCTTT.

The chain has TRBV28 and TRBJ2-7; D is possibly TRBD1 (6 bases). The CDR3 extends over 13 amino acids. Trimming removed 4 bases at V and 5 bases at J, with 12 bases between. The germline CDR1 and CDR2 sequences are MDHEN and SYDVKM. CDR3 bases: TGTGCCAGCAGTTCCCTGGACAGTCACGAGCAGTACTTC. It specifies CASSSLDSHEQYF.